The entry below describes one T cell receptor beta chain. These data are taken from a study of blood T cell repertoires in COVID-19. Study-level information: The origin of the acute and convalescent COVID-19 samples was the United States, Italy and Spain. From T cells, B-cell-depleted T cells, or PBMCs came the material, which was cDNA or gDNA.

Only in-frame clones appear in the TCRdb table, and some are missing; sequencing was by immunoSEQ multiplex PCR. Of about 230,000 clones listed, 85% to 90% are singletons. CDR1 and CDR2 from the germline V gene are SGDLS and YYNGEE. The CDR3 consists of 15 residues. Trimming at V came to 0 bases and at J to 2 bases, leaving 2 bases not matched to a gene. The sequence derives from a man aged 30-40 years with COVID-19, enrolled during active disease. The V gene is TRBV9, the J gene TRBJ1-5, with 7 bases aligning to TRBD1. Input material: peripheral blood. The CDR3 loop reads CASSVGGTGNQPQHF. Written as DNA, the CDR3 is TGTGCCAGCAGCGTAGGGGGGACAGGCAATCAGCCCCAGCATTTT.